This T cell receptor beta chain is drawn from a study of blood T cell repertoires in COVID-19. For the study at large: Acute and convalescent COVID-19 samples came from the United States, Italy and Spain. Nucleic acid was either cDNA or gDNA, and it came from T cells, B-cell-depleted T cells, or PBMCs.

Source study methods: Amplification from reference gene primers served as the basis for estimated nucleated cell counts. Sequencing used immunoSEQ multiplex PCR; TCRdb keeps in-frame clones, though not all of them. The D gene and trimming were derived from the DNA, and the V and J assignments and clone size from that table. The sample lists approximately 200,000 clones; 85% to 90% were seen once. Looked up from germline, CDR1 is MNHNY and CDR2 is SVGAGI (reference sequence). The CDR3 is made up of 12 amino acids. V usage is TRBV6-6 and J usage is TRBJ2-1; maybe TRBD1 (5 bases). The receptor comes from a man in his late teens or twenties with active or convalescent COVID-19. Specimen: peripheral blood. The CDR3: CTAGAADNEQFF. CDR3 sequence (DNA): TGTACCGCTGGGGCCGCCGACAATGAGCAGTTCTTC.